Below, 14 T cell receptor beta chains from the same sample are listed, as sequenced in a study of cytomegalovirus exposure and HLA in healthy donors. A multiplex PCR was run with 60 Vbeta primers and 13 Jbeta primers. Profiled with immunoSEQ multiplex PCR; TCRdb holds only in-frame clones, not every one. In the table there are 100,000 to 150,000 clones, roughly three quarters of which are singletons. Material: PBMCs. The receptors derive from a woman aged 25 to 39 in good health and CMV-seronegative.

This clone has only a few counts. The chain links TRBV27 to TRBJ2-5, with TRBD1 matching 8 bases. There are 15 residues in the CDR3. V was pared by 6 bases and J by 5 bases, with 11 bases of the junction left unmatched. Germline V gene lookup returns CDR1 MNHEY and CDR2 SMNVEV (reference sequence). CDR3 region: CASRVTGGSGETQYF. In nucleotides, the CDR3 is TGTGCCAGCAGAGTCACAGGGGGGAGTGGGGAGACCCAGTACTTC.

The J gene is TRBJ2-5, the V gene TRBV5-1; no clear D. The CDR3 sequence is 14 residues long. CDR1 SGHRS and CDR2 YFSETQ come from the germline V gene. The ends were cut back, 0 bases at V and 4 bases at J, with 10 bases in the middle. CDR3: CASSLGWRLETQYF. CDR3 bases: TGCGCCAGCAGCTTGGGTTGGCGACTAGAGACCCAGTACTTC.

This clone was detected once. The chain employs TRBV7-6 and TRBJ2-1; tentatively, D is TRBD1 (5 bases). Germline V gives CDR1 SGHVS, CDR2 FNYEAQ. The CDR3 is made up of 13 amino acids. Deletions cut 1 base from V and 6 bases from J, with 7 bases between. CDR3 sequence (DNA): TGTGCCAGCAGCTTAGTAAGGGGCAATGAGCAGTTCTTC. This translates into CASSLVRGNEQFF. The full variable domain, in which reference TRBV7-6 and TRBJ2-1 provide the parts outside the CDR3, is GAGVSQSPRYKVTKRGQDVALRCDPISGHVSLYWYRQALGQGPEFLTYFNYEAQQDKSGLPNDRFSAERPEGSISTLTIQRTEQRDSAMYRCASSLVRGNEQFFGPGTRLTVL.

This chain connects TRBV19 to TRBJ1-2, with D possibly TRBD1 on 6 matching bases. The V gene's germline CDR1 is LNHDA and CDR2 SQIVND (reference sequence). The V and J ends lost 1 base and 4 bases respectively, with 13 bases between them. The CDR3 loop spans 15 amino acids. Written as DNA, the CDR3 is TGTGCCAGTAGTATAGGTCAGGGGACGGCCTATGGCTACACCTTC. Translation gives CASSIGQGTAYGYTF.

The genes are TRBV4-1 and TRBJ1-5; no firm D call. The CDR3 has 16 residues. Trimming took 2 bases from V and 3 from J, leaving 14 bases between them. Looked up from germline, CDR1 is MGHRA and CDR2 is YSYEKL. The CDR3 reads CASSQNTETINQPQHF. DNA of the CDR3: TGCGCCAGCAGCCAAAACACAGAGACTATCAATCAGCCCCAGCATTTT.

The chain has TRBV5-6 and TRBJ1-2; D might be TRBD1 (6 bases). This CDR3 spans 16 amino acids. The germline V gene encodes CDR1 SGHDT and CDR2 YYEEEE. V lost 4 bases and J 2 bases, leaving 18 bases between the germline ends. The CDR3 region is CASSQGTPRRNYGYTF. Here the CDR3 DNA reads TGTGCCAGCAGCCAAGGGACACCCCGGAGGAACTATGGCTACACCTTC.

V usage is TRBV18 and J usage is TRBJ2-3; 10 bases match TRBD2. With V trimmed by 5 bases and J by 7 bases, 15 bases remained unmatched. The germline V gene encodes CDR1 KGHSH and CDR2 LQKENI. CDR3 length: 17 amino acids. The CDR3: CASSTTKRSGGPHTQYF. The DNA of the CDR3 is TGTGCCAGCTCAACCACTAAGCGTAGCGGGGGGCCTCATACGCAGTATTTT.

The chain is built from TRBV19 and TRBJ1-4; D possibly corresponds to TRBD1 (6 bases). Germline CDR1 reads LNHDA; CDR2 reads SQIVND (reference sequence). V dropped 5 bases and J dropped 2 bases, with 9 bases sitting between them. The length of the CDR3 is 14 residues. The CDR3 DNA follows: TGTGCCAGTAGTGAAACAGGGACTAATGAAAAACTGTTTTTT. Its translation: CASSETGTNEKLFF. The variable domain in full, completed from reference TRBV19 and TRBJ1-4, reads DGGITQSPKYLFRKEGQNVTLSCEQNLNHDAMYWYRQDPGQGLRLIYYSQIVNDFQKGDIAEGYSVSREKKESFPLTVTSAQKNPTAFYLCASSETGTNEKLFFGSGTQLSVL.

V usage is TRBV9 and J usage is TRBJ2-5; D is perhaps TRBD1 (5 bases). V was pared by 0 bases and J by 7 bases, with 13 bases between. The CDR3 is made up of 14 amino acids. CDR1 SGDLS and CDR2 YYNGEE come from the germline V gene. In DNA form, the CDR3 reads TGTGCCAGCAGCGTAGAGCCCCAAAGGGGGACCCAGTACTTC. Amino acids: CASSVEPQRGTQYF.

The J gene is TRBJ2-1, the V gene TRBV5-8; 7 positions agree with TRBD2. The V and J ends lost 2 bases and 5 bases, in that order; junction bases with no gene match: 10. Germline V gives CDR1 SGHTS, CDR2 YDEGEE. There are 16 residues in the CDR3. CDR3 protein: CASSFYPGLGDNEQFF. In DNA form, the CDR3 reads TGTGCCAGCAGCTTCTACCCCGGACTAGGAGACAATGAGCAGTTCTTC.

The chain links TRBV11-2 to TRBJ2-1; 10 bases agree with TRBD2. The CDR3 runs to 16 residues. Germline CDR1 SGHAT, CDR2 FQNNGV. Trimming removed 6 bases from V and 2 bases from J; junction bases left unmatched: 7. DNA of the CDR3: TGTGCCAGCAGAAAACCGGGACTAGCGACCTACAATGAGCAGTTCTTC. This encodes CASRKPGLATYNEQFF.

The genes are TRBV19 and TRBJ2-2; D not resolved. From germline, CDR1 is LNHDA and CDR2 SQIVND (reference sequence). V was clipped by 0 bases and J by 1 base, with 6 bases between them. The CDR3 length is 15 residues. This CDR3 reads CASSIDRLNTGELFF. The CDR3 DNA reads TGTGCCAGTAGTATAGATCGTCTGAACACCGGGGAGCTGTTTTTT. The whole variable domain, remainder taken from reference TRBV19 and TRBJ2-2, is DGGITQSPKYLFRKEGQNVTLSCEQNLNHDAMYWYRQDPGQGLRLIYYSQIVNDFQKGDIAEGYSVSREKKESFPLTVTSAQKNPTAFYLCASSIDRLNTGELFFGEGSRLTVL.

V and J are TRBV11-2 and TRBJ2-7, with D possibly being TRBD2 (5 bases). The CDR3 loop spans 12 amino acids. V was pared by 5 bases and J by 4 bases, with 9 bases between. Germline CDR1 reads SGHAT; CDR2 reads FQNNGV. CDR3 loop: CASSGSSYEQYF. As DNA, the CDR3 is TGTGCCAGCAGCGGGAGCAGTTACGAGCAGTACTTC.

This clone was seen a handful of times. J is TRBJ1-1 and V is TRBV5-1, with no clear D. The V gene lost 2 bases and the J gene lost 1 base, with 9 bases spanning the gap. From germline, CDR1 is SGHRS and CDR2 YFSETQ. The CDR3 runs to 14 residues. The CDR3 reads CASSLTPSNTEAFF. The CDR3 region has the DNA TGCGCCAGCAGCTTAACTCCTTCGAACACTGAAGCTTTCTTT.